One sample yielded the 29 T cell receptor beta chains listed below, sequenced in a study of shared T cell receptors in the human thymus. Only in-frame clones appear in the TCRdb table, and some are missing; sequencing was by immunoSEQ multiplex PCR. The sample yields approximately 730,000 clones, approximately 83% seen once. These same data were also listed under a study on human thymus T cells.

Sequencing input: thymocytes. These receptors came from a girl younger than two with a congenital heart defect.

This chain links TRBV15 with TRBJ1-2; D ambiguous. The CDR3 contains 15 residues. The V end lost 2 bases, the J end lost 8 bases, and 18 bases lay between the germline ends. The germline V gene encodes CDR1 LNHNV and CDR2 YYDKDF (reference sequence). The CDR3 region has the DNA TGTGCCACCAGCAGACCCCCAGACGAGGGAAAAGGCTACACCTTC. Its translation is CATSRPPDEGKGYTF.

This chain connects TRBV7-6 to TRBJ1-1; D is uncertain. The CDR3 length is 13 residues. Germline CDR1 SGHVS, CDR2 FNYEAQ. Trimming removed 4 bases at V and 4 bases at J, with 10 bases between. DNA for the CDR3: TGTGCCAGCAGCTCAGGTCGCAGCACTGAAGCTTTCTTT. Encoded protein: CASSSGRSTEAFF.

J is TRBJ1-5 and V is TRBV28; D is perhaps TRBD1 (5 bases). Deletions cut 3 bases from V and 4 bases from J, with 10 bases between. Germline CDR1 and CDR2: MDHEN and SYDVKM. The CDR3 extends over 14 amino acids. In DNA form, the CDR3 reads TGTGCCAGCAGTTTTTTTAGGGGAAATCAGCCCCAGCATTTT. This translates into CASSFFRGNQPQHF.

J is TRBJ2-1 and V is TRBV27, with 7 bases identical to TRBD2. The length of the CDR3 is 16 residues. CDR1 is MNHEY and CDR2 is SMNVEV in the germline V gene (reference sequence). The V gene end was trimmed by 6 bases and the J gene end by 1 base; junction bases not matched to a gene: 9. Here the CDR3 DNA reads TGTGCCAGCAGCCCTACTAGCGATGGGTCCTACAATGAGCAGTTCTTC. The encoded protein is CASSPTSDGSYNEQFF.

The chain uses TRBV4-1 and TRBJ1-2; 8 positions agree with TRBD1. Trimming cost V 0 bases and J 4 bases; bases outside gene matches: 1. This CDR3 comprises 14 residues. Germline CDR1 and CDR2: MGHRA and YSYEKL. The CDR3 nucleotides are TGCGCCAGCAGCCAAGAGGACAGGGCCTATGGCTACACCTTC. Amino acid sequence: CASSQEDRAYGYTF.

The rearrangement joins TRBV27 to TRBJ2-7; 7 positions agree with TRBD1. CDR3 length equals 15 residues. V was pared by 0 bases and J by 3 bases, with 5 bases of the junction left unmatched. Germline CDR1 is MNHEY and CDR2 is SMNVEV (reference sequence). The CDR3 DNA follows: TGTGCCAGCAGTTTATCCAGGGGGTCGGACTACGAGCAGTACTTC. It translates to CASSLSRGSDYEQYF.

The CDR3 here is CASSLTGAADTQYF. In nucleotides, the CDR3 is TGTGCCAGCAGCTTAACAGGGGCCGCAGATACGCAGTATTTT. The gene calls are TRBV7-9 and TRBJ2-3; TRBD1 matches 7 bases. CDR1 is SEHNR, CDR2 FQNEAQ, per germline (reference sequence). Losses at the gene ends were 2 bases for V and 4 bases for J; bases not matched to a gene: 3. The CDR3 runs to 14 residues.

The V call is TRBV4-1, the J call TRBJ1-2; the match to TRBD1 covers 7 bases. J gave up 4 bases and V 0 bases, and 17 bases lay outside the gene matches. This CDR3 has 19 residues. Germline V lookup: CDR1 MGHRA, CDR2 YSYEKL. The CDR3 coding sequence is TGCGCCAGCAGCCAAGATGGGCCAGGGGGGATCAGTTCATCCTATGGCTACACCTTC. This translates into CASSQDGPGGISSSYGYTF.

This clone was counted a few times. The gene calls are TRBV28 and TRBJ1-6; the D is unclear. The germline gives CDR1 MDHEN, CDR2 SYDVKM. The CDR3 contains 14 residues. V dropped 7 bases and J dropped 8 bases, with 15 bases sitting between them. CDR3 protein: CASTRCGSDSPLHF. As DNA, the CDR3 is TGTGCCAGCACCCGATGCGGTTCGGATTCACCCCTCCACTTT.

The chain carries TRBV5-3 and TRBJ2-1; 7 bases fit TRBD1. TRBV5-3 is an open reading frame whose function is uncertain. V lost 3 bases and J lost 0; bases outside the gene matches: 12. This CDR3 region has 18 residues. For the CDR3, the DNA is TGTGCCAGAAGCTGCGAGGTGGACAGGTGGAGCTCCTACAATGAGCAGTTCTTC. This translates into CARSCEVDRWSSYNEQFF.

In DNA form, the CDR3 reads TGTGCCAGCAGTTTATCCGCGGGGGGAAGCTACGAGCAGTACTTC. Translation gives CASSLSAGGSYEQYF. V and J are TRBV28 and TRBJ2-7, with 8 bases matching TRBD2. CDR3 length: 15 residues. Trimming took 1 base from V and 3 from J; bases not matched to a gene: 5. Germline V gives CDR1 MDHEN, CDR2 SYDVKM.

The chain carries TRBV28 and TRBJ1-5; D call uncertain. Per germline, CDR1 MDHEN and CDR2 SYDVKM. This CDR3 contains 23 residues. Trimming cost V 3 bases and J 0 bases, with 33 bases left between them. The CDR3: CASSFRCGGDETEDVYSNQPQHF. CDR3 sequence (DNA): TGTGCCAGCAGTTTTCGCTGTGGAGGAGACGAAACTGAAGATGTATATAGCAATCAGCCCCAGCATTTT. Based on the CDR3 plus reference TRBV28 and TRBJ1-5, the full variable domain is DVKVTQSSRYLVKRTGEKVFLECVQDMDHENMFWYRQDPGLGLRLIYFSYDVKMKEKGDIPEGYSVSREKKERFSLILESASTNQTSMYLCASSFRCGGDETEDVYSNQPQHFGDGTRLSIL.

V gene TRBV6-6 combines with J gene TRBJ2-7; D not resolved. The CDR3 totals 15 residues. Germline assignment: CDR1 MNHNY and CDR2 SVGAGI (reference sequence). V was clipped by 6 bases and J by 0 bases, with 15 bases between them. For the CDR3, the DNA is TGTGCCAGCAGCCCTACAGTAGATAGCTCCTACGAGCAGTACTTC. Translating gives CASSPTVDSSYEQYF.

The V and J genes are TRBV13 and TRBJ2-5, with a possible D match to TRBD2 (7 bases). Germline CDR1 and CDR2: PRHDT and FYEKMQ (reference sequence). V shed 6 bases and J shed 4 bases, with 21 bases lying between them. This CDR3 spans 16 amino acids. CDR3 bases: TGTGCCAGCAGGATGTGGGGGGGCCCTAGAAGAGAGACCCAGTACTTC. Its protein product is CASRMWGGPRRETQYF.

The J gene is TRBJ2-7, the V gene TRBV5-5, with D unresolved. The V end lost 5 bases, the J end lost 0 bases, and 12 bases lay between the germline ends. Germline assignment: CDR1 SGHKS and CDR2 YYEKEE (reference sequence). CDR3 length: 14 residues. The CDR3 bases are TGTGCCAGCAGTCCCAATACCGGCTCCTACGAGCAGTACTTC. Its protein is CASSPNTGSYEQYF.

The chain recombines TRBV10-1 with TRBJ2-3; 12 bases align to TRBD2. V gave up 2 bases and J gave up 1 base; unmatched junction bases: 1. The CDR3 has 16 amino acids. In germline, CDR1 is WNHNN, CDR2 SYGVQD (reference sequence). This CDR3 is CASSEPSGRGTDTQYF. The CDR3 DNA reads TGCGCCAGCAGTGAGCCTAGCGGGAGGGGCACAGATACGCAGTATTTT.

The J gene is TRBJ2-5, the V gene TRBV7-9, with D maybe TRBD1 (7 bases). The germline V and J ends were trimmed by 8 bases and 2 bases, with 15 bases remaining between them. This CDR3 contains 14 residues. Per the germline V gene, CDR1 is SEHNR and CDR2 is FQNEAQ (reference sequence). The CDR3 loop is CASAQGRDQETQYF. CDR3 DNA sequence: TGTGCCAGCGCACAGGGGCGGGATCAAGAGACCCAGTACTTC.

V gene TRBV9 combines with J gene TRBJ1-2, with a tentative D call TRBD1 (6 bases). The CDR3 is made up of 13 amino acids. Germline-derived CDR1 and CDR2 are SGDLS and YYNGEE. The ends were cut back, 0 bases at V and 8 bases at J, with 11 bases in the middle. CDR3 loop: CASSVVEGEGYTF. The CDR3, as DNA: TGTGCCAGCAGCGTAGTTGAGGGGGAGGGCTACACCTTC.

The CDR3 DNA reads TGTGCCAGCAGGGGCCTCACAAGACCGAACACTGAAGCTTTCTTT. It translates to CASRGLTRPNTEAFF. V and J are TRBV2 and TRBJ1-1, with D uncertain. Per germline, CDR1 SNHLY and CDR2 FYNNEI. The V gene lost 6 bases and the J gene lost 1 base, with 15 bases spanning the gap. CDR3 size: 15 residues.

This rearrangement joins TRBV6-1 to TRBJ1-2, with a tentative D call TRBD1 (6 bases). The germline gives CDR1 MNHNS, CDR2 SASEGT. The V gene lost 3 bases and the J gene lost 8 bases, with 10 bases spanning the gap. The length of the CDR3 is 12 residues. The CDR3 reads CASSEGHVGYTF. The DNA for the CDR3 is TGTGCCAGCAGTGAGGGACACGTCGGCTACACCTTC.

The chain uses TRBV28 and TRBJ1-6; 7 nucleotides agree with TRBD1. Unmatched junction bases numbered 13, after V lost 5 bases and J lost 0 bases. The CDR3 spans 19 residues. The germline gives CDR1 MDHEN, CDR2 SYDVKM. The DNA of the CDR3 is TGTGCCAGCAGTCCTCTATATGGGGGGACAGACTCCTATAATTCACCCCTCCACTTT. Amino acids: CASSPLYGGTDSYNSPLHF.

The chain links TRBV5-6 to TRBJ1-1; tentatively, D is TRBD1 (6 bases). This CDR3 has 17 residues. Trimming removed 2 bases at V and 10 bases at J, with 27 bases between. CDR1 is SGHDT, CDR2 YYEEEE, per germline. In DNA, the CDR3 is TGTGCCAGCAGCTTCAAAACAGGGATCCCATACTACCCTGGAGCTTTCTTT. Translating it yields CASSFKTGIPYYPGAFF.

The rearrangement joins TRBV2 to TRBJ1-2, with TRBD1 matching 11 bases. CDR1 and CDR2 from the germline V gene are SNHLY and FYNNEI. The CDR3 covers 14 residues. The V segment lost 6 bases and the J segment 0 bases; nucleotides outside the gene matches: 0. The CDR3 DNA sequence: TGTGCCAGCAGGGGACAGGGGGCTAACTATGGCTACACCTTC. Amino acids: CASRGQGANYGYTF.

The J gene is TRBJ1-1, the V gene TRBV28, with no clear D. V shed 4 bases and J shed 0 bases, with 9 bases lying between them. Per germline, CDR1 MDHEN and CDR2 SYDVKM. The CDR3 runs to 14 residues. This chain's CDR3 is CASSWKGVNTEAFF. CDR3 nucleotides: TGTGCCAGCAGTTGGAAGGGAGTGAACACTGAAGCTTTCTTT.

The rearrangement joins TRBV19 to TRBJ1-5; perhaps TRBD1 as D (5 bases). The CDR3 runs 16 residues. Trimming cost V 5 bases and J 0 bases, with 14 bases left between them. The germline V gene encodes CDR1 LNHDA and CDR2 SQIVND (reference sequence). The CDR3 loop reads CASSPHRQHSNQPQHF. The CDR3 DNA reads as TGTGCCAGTAGTCCCCACCGACAGCATAGCAATCAGCCCCAGCATTTT.

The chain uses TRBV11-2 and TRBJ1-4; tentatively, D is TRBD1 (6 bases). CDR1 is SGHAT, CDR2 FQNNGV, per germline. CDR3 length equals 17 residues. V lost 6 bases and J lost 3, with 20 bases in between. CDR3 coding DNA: TGTGCCAGCAGTCCCACTCTTACCGGACAGCCTAATGAAAAACTGTTTTTT. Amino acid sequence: CASSPTLTGQPNEKLFF.

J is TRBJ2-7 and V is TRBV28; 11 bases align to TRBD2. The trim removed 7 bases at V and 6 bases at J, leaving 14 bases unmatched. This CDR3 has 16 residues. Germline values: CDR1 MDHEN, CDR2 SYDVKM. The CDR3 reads CASTPGVAGGLREQYF. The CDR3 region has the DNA TGTGCCAGCACCCCCGGGGTAGCGGGGGGGCTGCGCGAGCAGTACTTC.

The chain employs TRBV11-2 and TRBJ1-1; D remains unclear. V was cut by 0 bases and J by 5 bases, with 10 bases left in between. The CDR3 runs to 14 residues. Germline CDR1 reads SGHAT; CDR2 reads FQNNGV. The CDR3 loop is CASSLDAAGTEAFF. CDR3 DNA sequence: TGTGCCAGCAGCTTAGATGCAGCGGGAACTGAAGCTTTCTTT.

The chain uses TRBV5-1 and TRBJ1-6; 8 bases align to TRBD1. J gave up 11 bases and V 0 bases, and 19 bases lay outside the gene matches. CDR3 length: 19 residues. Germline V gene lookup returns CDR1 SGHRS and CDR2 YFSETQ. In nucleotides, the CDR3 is TGCGCCAGCAGCTTGGTTCCGGGAAGGGCAGGGGGCGCGAGGCCACCCCTCCACTTT. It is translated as CASSLVPGRAGGARPPLHF. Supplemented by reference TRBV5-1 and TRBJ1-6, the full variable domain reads KAGVTQTPRYLIKTRGQQVTLSCSPISGHRSVSWYQQTPGQGLQFLFEYFSETQRNKGNFPGRFSGRQFSNSRSEMNVSTLELGDSALYLCASSLVPGRAGGARPPLHFGNGTRLTVT.